This is a list of T cell receptor beta chains from one sample in a study of OX40 agonist ivuxolimab in advanced cancers. Clones were read by immunoSEQ multiplex PCR, and TCRdb kept only the in-frame ones, dropping some. The repertoire holds 100,000 or so clones, with 95% to 96% as singletons. Specimen: CD4+ or CD8+ T cells sorted from blood, collected in a trial of the OX40 agonist ivuxolimab. Receptors were obtained from an adult with an advanced solid tumor such as melanoma, head and neck, liver or kidney cancer. The CDR3 runs from the conserved cysteine through the conserved F or W. The D gene is left open where the match is weak. Size is omitted from some rows. Given values are once, few, many or a class for expanded clones.

v_call: TRBV2; d_call: TRBD2; clone_size: .; j_call: TRBJ2-1; cdr3_nt: TGTGCCAGCAGTGAAGGGACTAGCGTAAGGATCCATGAGCAGTTCTTC; cdr3_aa: CASSEGTSVRIHEQFF
v_call: TRBV4-3; d_call: TRBD1; clone_size: .; j_call: TRBJ1-3; cdr3_nt: TGCGCCAGCAGCCCTGGGACAGGGGTTTGGGGAAACACCATATATTTT; cdr3_aa: CASSPGTGVWGNTIYF
v_call: TRBV27; d_call: .; clone_size: .; j_call: TRBJ1-2; cdr3_nt: TGTGCCAGCAGCCCCTCTATCAGGGGCGACTATGGCTACACCTTC; cdr3_aa: CASSPSIRGDYGYTF
v_call: TRBV6-1; d_call: .; clone_size: .; j_call: TRBJ2-7; cdr3_nt: TGTGCCAGCAGTGAAGCAACCGAAGATTACGAGCAGTACTTC; cdr3_aa: CASSEATEDYEQYF
v_call: TRBV6-1; d_call: .; clone_size: .; j_call: TRBJ2-7; cdr3_nt: TGTGCCAGCAAGGGGGGGGCAGCCTACGAGCAGTACTTC; cdr3_aa: CASKGGAAYEQYF
v_call: TRBV4-1; d_call: TRBD1; clone_size: once; j_call: TRBJ1-3; cdr3_nt: TGCGCCAGCAGCCAAAAACAGGGGGCTAACACCATATATTTT; cdr3_aa: CASSQKQGANTIYF
v_call: TRBV6-5; d_call: .; clone_size: .; j_call: TRBJ2-7; cdr3_nt: TGTGCCAGCAGGTTTGGGTACGAGCAGTACTTC; cdr3_aa: CASRFGYEQYF
v_call: TRBV9; d_call: .; clone_size: .; j_call: TRBJ1-4; cdr3_nt: TGTGCCAGCAGCGTGGGAGGGTCTAATGAAAAACTGTTTTTT; cdr3_aa: CASSVGGSNEKLFF
v_call: TRBV7-9; d_call: TRBD1; clone_size: .; j_call: TRBJ1-6; cdr3_nt: TGTGCCAGCAGTACTGGGACAGACCGGGGCTATAATTCACCCCTCCACTTT; cdr3_aa: CASSTGTDRGYNSPLHF
v_call: TRBV11-3; d_call: TRBD2; clone_size: .; j_call: TRBJ2-1; cdr3_nt: TGTGCCAGCAGCCCCCGGACTAGCGGGACCAATGAGCAGTTCTTC; cdr3_aa: CASSPRTSGTNEQFF
v_call: TRBV2; d_call: TRBD1; clone_size: .; j_call: TRBJ1-2; cdr3_nt: TGTGCCAGCAGTGAATGGGACAGAGAGAACTATGGCTACACCTTC; cdr3_aa: CASSEWDRENYGYTF
v_call: TRBV14; d_call: .; clone_size: once; j_call: TRBJ2-7; cdr3_nt: TGTGCCAGCAGCCACCTAGAGTCCTACGAGCAGTACTTC; cdr3_aa: CASSHLESYEQYF
v_call: TRBV9; d_call: .; clone_size: .; j_call: TRBJ2-1; cdr3_nt: TGTGCCAGCAGCGTAGGCGGCAACAATGAGCAGTTCTTC; cdr3_aa: CASSVGGNNEQFF
v_call: TRBV18; d_call: TRBD1; clone_size: .; j_call: TRBJ1-2; cdr3_nt: TGTGCCAGCTCACCACCGGGACAGGGCCTGTATGGCTACACCTTC; cdr3_aa: CASSPPGQGLYGYTF
v_call: TRBV6-1; d_call: .; clone_size: .; j_call: TRBJ2-1; cdr3_nt: TGTGCCAGCAGTGAAGCGCAGACCATGCACAATGAGCAGTTCTTC; cdr3_aa: CASSEAQTMHNEQFF
v_call: TRBV7-3; d_call: .; clone_size: once; j_call: TRBJ2-5; cdr3_nt: TGTGCCAGCAGCTCCGGACAGCAAGAGACCCAGTACTTC; cdr3_aa: CASSSGQQETQYF
v_call: TRBV5-1; d_call: .; clone_size: .; j_call: TRBJ2-1; cdr3_nt: TGCGCCAGCAGCTTGGATGTAGGACTCGAGCAGTTCTTC; cdr3_aa: CASSLDVGLEQFF